The rows below give T cell receptor beta chains drawn from one sample of a study of cytomegalovirus exposure and HLA in healthy donors. Clones were sequenced by immunoSEQ multiplex PCR, and TCRdb holds only the in-frame ones, with some missing. The sample yields about 140,000 clones, over 75% seen once. The sample consisted of PBMCs. All receptors come from a woman aged 25 to 39 in good health and CMV-seronegative. CDR3s include the opening cysteine and the closing phenylalanine or tryptophan. D genes are given only for firm matches. A clone size is listed for some rows: how often the clone was seen (once, few, many), or a class if it is expanded.

j_call d_call clone_size v_call cdr3_aa cdr3_nt
TRBJ1-1 TRBD1 NA TRBV27 CASRWDRGSEAFF TGTGCCAGCAGGTGGGACAGGGGGTCTGAAGCTTTCTTT
TRBJ2-3 NA NA TRBV6-1 CASSEGGTQYF TGTGCCAGCAGTGAAGGAGGTACGCAGTATTTT
TRBJ2-5 TRBD1 NA TRBV30 CAWRRPRDSIQETQYF TGTGCCTGGAGAAGACCACGGGACAGTATCCAAGAGACCCAGTACTTC
TRBJ1-4 NA NA TRBV7-9 CASSPGGATNEKLFF TGTGCCAGCAGCCCCGGGGGGGCGACTAATGAAAAACTGTTTTTT
TRBJ1-2 NA NA TRBV27 CASSLLGGLDGYTF TGTGCCAGCAGTTTATTGGGGGGTTTGGATGGCTACACCTTC
TRBJ2-1 NA once TRBV28 CASVLGGVGSLNYNEQFF TGTGCCAGCGTCCTCGGAGGGGTAGGTAGTCTCAACTACAATGAGCAGTTCTTC
TRBJ1-1 NA NA TRBV6-6 CASSYSVGGLNTEAFF TGTGCCAGCAGTTACTCCGTCGGGGGTCTAAACACTGAAGCTTTCTTT
TRBJ2-5 TRBD2 few TRBV27 CASSSPSGGAWRETQYF TGTGCCAGCAGTTCGCCTAGCGGGGGGGCCTGGAGAGAGACCCAGTACTTC
TRBJ2-6 NA NA TRBV4-2 CASSQENRVGANVLTF TGTGCCAGCAGCCAAGAAAACAGGGTTGGGGCCAACGTCCTGACTTTC
TRBJ2-2 TRBD1 few TRBV6-1 CASSTDRGLAGELFF TGTGCCAGCAGTACGGACAGGGGATTAGCCGGGGAGCTGTTTTTT
TRBJ2-2 NA NA TRBV5-4 CASSLGRGYTGELFF TGTGCCAGCAGCTTGGGGAGGGGATACACCGGGGAGCTGTTTTTT
TRBJ1-6 NA once TRBV5-1 CASSLEGRGNSPLHF TGCGCCAGCAGCTTGGAGGGCAGGGGAAATTCACCCCTCCACTTT
TRBJ2-1 TRBD2 NA TRBV5-1 CASSSTTSGAYNEQFF TGCGCCAGCAGCTCCACAACTAGCGGGGCTTACAATGAGCAGTTCTTC
TRBJ2-3 NA NA TRBV10-3 CAISDGTSTDTQYF TGTGCCATCAGTGATGGTACTAGCACAGATACGCAGTATTTT